This TCR beta chain derives from a study of vaccination and CD4 T cells after COVID-19 (dated by TCRdb to 2022 to 2024). General notes on the study: Convalescent patients had a positive SARS-CoV-2 result on nasal swab PCR, and of these patients, some 10 had mild disease and one had severe disease. In the convalescent cohort there were six males and four females, among whom were two Hispanic individuals, seven Caucasians, two Asians and one multiracial person. Each participant got two doses of either the Pfizer-BioNTech BNT162b2 vaccine (n=8) or the Moderna mRNA-1273 vaccine (n=2). Post-COVID blood samples from convalescent patients were collected a median of approximately 93 days after diagnosis, with a range of roughly 35 to 161 days. Post-vaccine blood samples were collected a median of about 72 days after the second vaccine dose, ranging from about 12 to 241 days. Overlapping spike peptide pools from SARS-CoV-2 and from the common cold coronaviruses HCoV-NL63, HCoV-OC43 and HCoV-229E were used as culture stimuli. Control cultures received a CEFX viral epitope pool as the positive control, an HIV-1 Nef peptide pool as the negative control, or no peptide. In some eleven COVID-19 convalescent patients and 4 infection-naive healthy vaccine recipients, researchers compared the spike-specific CD4+ TCR repertoire from before mRNA vaccination with the repertoire from after.

Spanning cysteine to phenylalanine, the CDR3 consists of 15 amino acids. Of the read, only the CDR3 DNA is kept; its 45 bases are in frame from base 1. Trimming takes 5 bases from V and 0 bases from J, and the germline ends sit 12 bases apart. General conclusions and limits of the study: Relatively few convalescent patients were included in the study, and early timepoints after natural infection were not analyzed. The median number of SARS-CoV-2-reactive clonotypes rose from around 20 after infection to a few dozen after vaccination, but the change was not significant. In convalescent patients, a median around 85% of post-vaccine SARS-CoV-2-reactive clones were detected only after vaccination, and vaccine-specific priming was suggested by this finding. In convalescent patients, nearly all vaccine-specific clones (304 of 307) were found to be mono-reactive for SARS-CoV-2 spike rather than cross-reactive with common cold coronaviruses.

Note on this clonotype: Its target antigen remains unknown. Within one base of it there is no much larger clone, and no base qualities were kept.

Read against the paper, the sample's treatment or condition label means: approximately 11-day PBMC culture with coronavirus spike peptide pools or control peptides (ViraFEST assay). The ViraFEST assay, used in the study, expanded antigen-specific T cells with peptide pools and then identified the expanded clonotypes through TCR sequencing. The convalescent patients' positive SARS-CoV-2 PCR tests fell between March and December 2020, which was before the Alpha, Beta and Delta variants emerged in the United States. Each well held about 1.8 million PBMCs cultured with 10 ug/ml peptide pools in IMDM containing around 5% human AB serum and roughly 10 IU/ml IL-2. On days 3 and 7, half of the culture medium was replaced with fresh IL-2-containing medium. Once the cells had been in culture for around 10 days, the EasySep CD4+ T cell isolation kit was used to isolate CD4+ T cells by negative selection. Ficoll-Paque Plus gradient centrifugation was used to isolate PBMCs from whole blood, and the isolated PBMCs were then either used fresh or cryopreserved at -140C. Triplicate wells were generally used for each culture condition.

Preparation of the library involved PCR. DNA from cultured CD4+ T cells underwent TCR sequencing with the Oncomine TCR Beta short-read assay at the Johns Hopkins FTIC core. The QIAamp micro DNA kit was used to extract genomic DNA from the cultured CD4+ T cells. The Oncomine TCR Beta libraries from cultured CD4+ T cells were pooled using unique dual indexes and then sequenced on an Illumina iSeq 100. Regarding the original processing steps: Non-productive sequences were removed, and CDR3s not starting with C, not ending with F or W, or shorter than 7 amino acids were discarded. The MANAFEST web application identified antigen-specific clonotypes by comparing peptide-stimulated wells against reference wells and other culture wells. For a clone to be called positive, the clone needed an FDR below 0.05, an odds ratio above 5, and a productive frequency above 0.1% in at least two of three replicate wells. A clonotype was classed as cross-reactive if the clonotype showed significant expansion both in SARS-CoV-2 spike wells and in at least one common cold coronavirus spike condition. Levenshtein distances (stringdist) and unrooted phylogenetic trees (ape) in R version 3.6.1 were used to assess CDR3 homology. The public sequencing data were trimmed at Q25 with fastp and processed into clonotypes with MiXCR by TCRdb, which kept only in-frame beta chains. Each entry merges the rows of one CDR3 protein and shows their most common DNA and genes. The V and J calls and clone size are TCRdb's, not the authors'. The sample data list some 17,000 distinct CDR3 sequences, and approximately 63% of these were observed just once. Clones ranked in the top ten supply about 10% of the sample.

What was sequenced was CD4+ T cells from blood, cultured in vitro. This clonotype originated in a human donor who had recovered from COVID-19. The sequence links TRBV12-3 or TRBV12-4 to TRBJ2-3; the D segment could be TRBD2, given 6 matching bases. Here the CDR3 is given as CASSGPGLSTDTQYF. The DNA is TGTGCCAGCAGTGGACCGGGACTTAGCACAGATACGCAGTATTTT.